The clone carrying this T cell receptor beta chain was recorded a few times. This entry is derived from a study of blood T cell repertoires in COVID-19. The overall study: Spain, Italy and the United States supplied samples that represented acute and convalescent COVID-19. PBMCs, B-cell-depleted T cells, or T cells were the source of the cDNA or gDNA that made up the material.

Authors' analysis steps: It was from reference gene primer amplification that nucleated cell counts were estimated. The data were produced by immunoSEQ multiplex PCR, yet TCRdb's version contains in-frame clones alone and is incomplete. V, J and clone size derive from that table, while D and trimming were established from the DNA sequence. The sample carries 400,000 to 550,000 clones, roughly 85% recorded once. Recruitment covered about 26 US areas and drew participants whose ages spanned 18 to 89 years. What was sequenced was PBMCs or T cells enriched from blood (not recorded which). The TCR originated in a woman between 18 and 29 years old with acute COVID-19.

DNA of the CDR3: TGTGCCAGCAGTTTCTCGGCCGATACCGGGGAGCTGTTTTTT. Protein product: CASSFSADTGELFF. The J gene is TRBJ2-2, the V gene TRBV6-2 or TRBV6-3; no definite D call. CDR3 length: 14 amino acids. CDR1 MNHEY and CDR2 SVGEGT come from the germline V gene. Between the trimmed V and J ends, which lost 4 bases and 5 bases, there was a span of 11 bases.